This T cell receptor beta chain appears in the sequencing data of a study of tumor-infiltrating lymphocytes in primary liver carcinoma. Study background: Patients diagnosed with primary liver carcinoma received treatment through surgical resection. Productive TCRbeta read counts per sample ran from roughly 3.3 to 6.8 million and were similar across tissue types. Ranging in age from 30 to 69 years, the patients were men and women.

Constant-region priming of 500 ng total RNA yielded TCR beta cDNA. Generation of the TCR beta libraries relied on three nested multiplex PCR rounds using slightly modified ARM-PCR. Forward primers for TRBV1-TRBV30 and a C-beta reverse primer served the first two PCR rounds, at around 9 cycles each. TCRdb reprocessed the multiplex PCR reads via MiXCR and lists one record per CDR3 protein. The data contain about 200,000 distinct CDR3 sequences, roughly two thirds of them singletons. Findings of the study overall: Lower overlap was observed for tumor-adjacent and tumor-blood pairs relative to tumor region pairs.

Germline DNA was also extracted, while the blood RNA originated from unsorted whole blood. The CDR3 runs to 15 residues. Germline V CDR1 and CDR2: SGHAT, FQDESV (reference sequence). Comments on this clonotype: The antigen remains undetermined. A read error may produce the germline difference seen at one junction end.

The source of this sequence is a woman aged 55-70 years with primary liver carcinoma and hepatitis B virus infection. Sequenced input: peripheral blood. The V and J genes are TRBV11-1 and TRBJ2-1; tentative D call: TRBD2 (6 bases). The CDR3 reads CASSDRGASGNGQFF. CDR3 DNA sequence: TGTGCCAGCAGCGACCGCGGGGCTTCAGGGAATGGGCAGTTCTTC.